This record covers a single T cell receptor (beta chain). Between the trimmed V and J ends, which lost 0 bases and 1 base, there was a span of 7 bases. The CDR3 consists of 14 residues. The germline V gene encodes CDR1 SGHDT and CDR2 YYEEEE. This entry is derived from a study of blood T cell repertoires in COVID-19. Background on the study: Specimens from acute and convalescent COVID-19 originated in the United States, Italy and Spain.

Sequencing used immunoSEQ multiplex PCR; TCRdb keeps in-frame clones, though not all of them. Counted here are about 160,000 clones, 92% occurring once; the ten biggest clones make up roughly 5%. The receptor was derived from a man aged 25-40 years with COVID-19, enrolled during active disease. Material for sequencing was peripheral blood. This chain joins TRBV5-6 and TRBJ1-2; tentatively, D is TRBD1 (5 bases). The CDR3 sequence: CASSLDGGNYGYTF. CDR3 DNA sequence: TGTGCCAGCAGCTTGGACGGGGGTAACTATGGCTACACCTTC.